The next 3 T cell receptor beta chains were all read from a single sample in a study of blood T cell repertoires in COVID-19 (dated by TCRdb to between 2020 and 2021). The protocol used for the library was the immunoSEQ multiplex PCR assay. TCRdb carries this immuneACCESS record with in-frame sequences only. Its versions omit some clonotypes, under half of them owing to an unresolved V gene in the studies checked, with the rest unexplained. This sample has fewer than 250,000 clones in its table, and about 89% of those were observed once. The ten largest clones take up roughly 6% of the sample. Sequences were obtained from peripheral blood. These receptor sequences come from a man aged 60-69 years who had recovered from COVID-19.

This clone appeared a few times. CDR3 sequence (DNA): TGTGCCAGCAGCTCCGGACTAGCGGGGGGTCGGTACCAAGAGACCCAGTACTTC. This sequence encodes CASSSGLAGGRYQETQYF. V is TRBV7-6 and J is TRBJ2-5; TRBD2 matches 14 bases. The trim removed 4 bases at V and 0 bases at J, leaving 7 bases unmatched. This CDR3 contains 18 residues. Germline CDR1 is SGHVS and CDR2 is FNYEAQ.

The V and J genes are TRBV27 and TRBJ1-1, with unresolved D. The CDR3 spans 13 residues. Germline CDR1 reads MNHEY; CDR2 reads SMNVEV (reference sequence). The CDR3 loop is CAPPYGSQTEAFF. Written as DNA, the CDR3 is TGTGCTCCGCCGTACGGGTCCCAAACTGAAGCTTTCTTT.

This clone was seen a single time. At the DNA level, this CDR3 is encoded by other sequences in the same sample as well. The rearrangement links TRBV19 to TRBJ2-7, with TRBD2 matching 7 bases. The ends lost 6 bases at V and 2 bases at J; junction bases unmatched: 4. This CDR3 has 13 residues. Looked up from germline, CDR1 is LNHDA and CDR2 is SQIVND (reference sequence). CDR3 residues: CASRKAGTYEQYF. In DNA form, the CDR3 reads TGTGCCAGTAGGAAAGCGGGGACCTACGAGCAGTACTTC.